This T cell receptor (beta chain) originates from a study of blood T cell repertoires in COVID-19. About the study: Collection of acute and convalescent COVID-19 samples took place in the United States, Italy and Spain. T cells, B-cell-depleted T cells, or PBMCs provided the cDNA or gDNA that served as material.

Per the germline V gene, CDR1 is SGHRS and CDR2 is YFSETQ. The CDR3 is 13 residues long. Authors' data handling: Estimation of nucleated cell counts relied on the amplification of reference gene primers. TCRdb keeps only in-frame clones here, not all; method: immunoSEQ multiplex PCR. That table furnishes V, J and clone size, whereas the DNA furnished D and trimming. The table has around 25,000 clones, under 90% seen once. Only a few counts were recorded for this clone. One junction end does not reproduce the germline sequence, and a read error may be involved. The chain has TRBV5-1 and TRBJ1-1; no definite D call. The sample comprised peripheral blood. This receptor was obtained from a man in his sixties or seventies with acute or convalescent COVID-19. The CDR3 nucleotides read TGCGCCAGCACCTTGATAGCCGGGACTGAAGCTTTCTTT. Translating it yields CASTLIAGTEAFF. Supplemented by reference TRBV5-1 and TRBJ1-1, the full variable domain reads KAGVTQTPRYLIKTRGQQVTLSCSPISGHRSVSWYQQTPGQGLQFLFEYFSETQRNKGNFPGRFSGRQFSNSRSEMNVSTLELGDSALYLCASTLIAGTEAFFGQGTRLTVV.